This T cell receptor (beta chain) emerged from a study of PD-L1 blockade in urothelial cancer. Here immunoSEQ multiplex PCR was the method, and the copy in TCRdb shows in-frame clones only, minus some. This sample has 53,000 or so clones, with approximately 84% found just once. The germline CDR1 and CDR2 sequences are SNHLY and FYNNEI. V was cut by 6 bases and J by 9 bases, with 18 bases left in between. The CDR3 is 14 amino acids. This clone has at least ten counts. The J gene is TRBJ2-4, the V gene TRBV2; tentatively, D is TRBD2 (6 bases). Source: PBMCs, taken around atezolizumab (anti-PD-L1) treatment. This sequence originates from a man in his sixties with urothelial cancer. The CDR3: CASSPVGGFGIQYF. DNA of the CDR3: TGTGCCAGCAGCCCCGTGGGGGGTTTCGGCATTCAGTACTTC. The full variable domain, rest sourced from reference TRBV2 and TRBJ2-4, is EPEVTQTPSHQVTQMGQEVILRCVPISNHLYFYWYRQILGQKVEFLVSFYNNEISEKSEIFDDQFSVERPDGSNFTLKIRSTKLEDSAMYFCASSPVGGFGIQYFGAGTRLSVL.